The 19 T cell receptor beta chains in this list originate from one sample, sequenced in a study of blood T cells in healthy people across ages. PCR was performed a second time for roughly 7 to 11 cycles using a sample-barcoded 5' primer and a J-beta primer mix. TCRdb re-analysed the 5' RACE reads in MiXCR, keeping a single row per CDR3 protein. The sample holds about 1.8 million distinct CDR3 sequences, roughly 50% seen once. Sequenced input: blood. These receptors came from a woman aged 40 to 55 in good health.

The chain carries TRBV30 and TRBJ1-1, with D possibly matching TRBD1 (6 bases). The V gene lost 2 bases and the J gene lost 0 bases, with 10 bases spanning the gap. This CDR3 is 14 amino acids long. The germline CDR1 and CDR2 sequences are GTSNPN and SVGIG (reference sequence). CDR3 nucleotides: TGTGCCTGGAGTCCTGGACAGATGAACACTGAAGCTTTCTTT. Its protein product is CAWSPGQMNTEAFF.

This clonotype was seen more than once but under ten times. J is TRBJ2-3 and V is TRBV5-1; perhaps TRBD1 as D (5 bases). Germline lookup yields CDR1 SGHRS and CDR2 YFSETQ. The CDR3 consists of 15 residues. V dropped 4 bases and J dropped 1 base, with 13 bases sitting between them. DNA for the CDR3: TGCGCCAGCAGCCTTTTCCGACAGCGCACAGATACGCAGTATTTT. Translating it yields CASSLFRQRTDTQYF. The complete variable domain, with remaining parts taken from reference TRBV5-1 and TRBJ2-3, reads KAGVTQTPRYLIKTRGQQVTLSCSPISGHRSVSWYQQTPGQGLQFLFEYFSETQRNKGNFPGRFSGRQFSNSRSEMNVSTLELGDSALYLCASSLFRQRTDTQYFGPGTRLTVL.

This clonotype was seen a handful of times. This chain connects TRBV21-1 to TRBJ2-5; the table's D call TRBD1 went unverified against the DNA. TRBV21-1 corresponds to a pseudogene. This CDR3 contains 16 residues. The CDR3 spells CASSKDGGQGQETQYF. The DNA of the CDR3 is TGTGCCAGCAGCAAAGATGGGGGGCAGGGACAAGAGACCCAGTACTTC.

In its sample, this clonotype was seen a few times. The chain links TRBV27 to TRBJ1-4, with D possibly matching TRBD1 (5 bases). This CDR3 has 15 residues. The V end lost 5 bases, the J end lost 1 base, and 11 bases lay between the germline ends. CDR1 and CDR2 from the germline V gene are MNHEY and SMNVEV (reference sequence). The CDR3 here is CASSLRQLTNEKLFF. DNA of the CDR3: TGTGCCAGCAGTCTCCGACAGTTAACTAATGAAAAACTGTTTTTT.

Written as DNA, the CDR3 is TGTGCCAGCAGCTCAGGGACAGGGGAAGTTTATGGCTACACCTTC. Translating gives CASSSGTGEVYGYTF. The V gene is TRBV13, the J gene TRBJ1-2; 10 bases fit TRBD1. Looked up from germline, CDR1 is PRHDT and CDR2 is FYEKMQ (reference sequence). The CDR3 has 15 residues. The junction had 7 bases not matched to a gene; V was cut back by 4 bases and J by 5 bases.

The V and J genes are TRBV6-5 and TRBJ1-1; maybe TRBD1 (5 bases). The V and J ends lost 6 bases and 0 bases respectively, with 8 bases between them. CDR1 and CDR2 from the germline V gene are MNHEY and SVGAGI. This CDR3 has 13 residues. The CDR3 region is CASRGPLNTEAFF. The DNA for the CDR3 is TGTGCCAGCAGGGGGCCCTTGAACACTGAAGCTTTCTTT.

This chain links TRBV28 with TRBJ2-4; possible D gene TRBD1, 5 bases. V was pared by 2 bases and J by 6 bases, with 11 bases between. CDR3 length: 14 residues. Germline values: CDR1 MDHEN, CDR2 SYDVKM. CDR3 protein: CASSLDPGINIQYF. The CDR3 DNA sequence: TGTGCCAGCAGTTTAGATCCAGGGATAAACATTCAGTACTTC.

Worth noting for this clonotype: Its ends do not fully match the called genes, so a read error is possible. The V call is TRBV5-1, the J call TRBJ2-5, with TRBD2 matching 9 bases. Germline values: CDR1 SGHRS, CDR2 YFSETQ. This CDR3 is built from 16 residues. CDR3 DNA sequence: TGCGTCAGCAGCACCAGCGGGGGGTCGGTTCGAGAGACCCAGTACTTC. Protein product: CVSSTSGGSVRETQYF.

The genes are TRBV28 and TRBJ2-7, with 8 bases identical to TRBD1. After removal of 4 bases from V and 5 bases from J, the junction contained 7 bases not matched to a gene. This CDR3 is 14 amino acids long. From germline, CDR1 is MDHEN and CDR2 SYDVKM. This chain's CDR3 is CASSSSGQGHEQYF. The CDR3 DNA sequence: TGTGCCAGCAGTTCCTCAGGACAGGGCCACGAGCAGTACTTC.

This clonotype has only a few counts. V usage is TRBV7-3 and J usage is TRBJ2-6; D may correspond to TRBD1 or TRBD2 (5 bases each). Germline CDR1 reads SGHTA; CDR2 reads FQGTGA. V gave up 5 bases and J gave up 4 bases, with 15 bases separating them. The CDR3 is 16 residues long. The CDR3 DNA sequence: TGTGCCAGCAGCCTATCAGGGACCACAGGGGCCAACGTCCTGACTTTC. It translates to CASSLSGTTGANVLTF.

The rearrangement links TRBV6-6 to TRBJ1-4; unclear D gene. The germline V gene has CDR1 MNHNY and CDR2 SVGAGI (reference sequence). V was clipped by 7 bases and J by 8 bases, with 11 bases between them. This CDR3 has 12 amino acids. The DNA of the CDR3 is TGTGCCAGCATAGGCGATGAGGAAAAACTGTTTTTT. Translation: CASIGDEEKLFF.

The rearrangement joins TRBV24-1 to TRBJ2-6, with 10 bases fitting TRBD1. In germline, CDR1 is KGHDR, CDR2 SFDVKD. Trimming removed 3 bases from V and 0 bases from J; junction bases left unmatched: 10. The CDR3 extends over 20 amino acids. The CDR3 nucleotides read TGTGCCACCAGTGATACTCGTCGGACAGGGGGGAACTCTGGGGCCAACGTCCTGACTTTC. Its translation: CATSDTRRTGGNSGANVLTF.

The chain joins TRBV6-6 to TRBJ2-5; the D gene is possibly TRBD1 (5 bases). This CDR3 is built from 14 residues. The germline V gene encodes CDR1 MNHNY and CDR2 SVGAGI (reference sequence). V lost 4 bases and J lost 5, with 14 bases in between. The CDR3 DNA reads TGTGCCAGCAGTTCCGCCGCAGGGCAGGAGACCCAGTACTTC. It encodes CASSSAAGQETQYF.

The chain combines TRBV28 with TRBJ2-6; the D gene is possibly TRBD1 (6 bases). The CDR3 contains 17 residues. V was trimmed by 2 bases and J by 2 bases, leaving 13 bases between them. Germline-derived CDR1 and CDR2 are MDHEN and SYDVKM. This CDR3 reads CASSLIGTPTGANVLTF. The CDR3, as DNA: TGTGCCAGCAGTTTAATCGGGACACCTACTGGGGCCAACGTCCTGACTTTC. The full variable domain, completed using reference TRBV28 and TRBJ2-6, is DVKVTQSSRYLVKRTGEKVFLECVQDMDHENMFWYRQDPGLGLRLIYFSYDVKMKEKGDIPEGYSVSREKKERFSLILESASTNQTSMYLCASSLIGTPTGANVLTFGAGSRLTVL.

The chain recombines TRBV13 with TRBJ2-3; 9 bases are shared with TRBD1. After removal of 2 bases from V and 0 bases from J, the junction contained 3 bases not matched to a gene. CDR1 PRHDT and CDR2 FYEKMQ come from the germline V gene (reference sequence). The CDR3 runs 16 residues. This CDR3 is CASSLPDRGSTDTQYF. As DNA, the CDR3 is TGTGCCAGCAGCTTACCGGACAGGGGTAGCACAGATACGCAGTATTTT.

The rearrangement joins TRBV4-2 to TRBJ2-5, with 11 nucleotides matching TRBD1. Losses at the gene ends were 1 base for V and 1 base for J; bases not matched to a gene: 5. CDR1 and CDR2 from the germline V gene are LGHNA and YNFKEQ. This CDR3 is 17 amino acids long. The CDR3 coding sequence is TGTGCCAGCAGCCAAGGGACAGGGGGCAAGTTCCAAGAGACCCAGTACTTC. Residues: CASSQGTGGKFQETQYF.

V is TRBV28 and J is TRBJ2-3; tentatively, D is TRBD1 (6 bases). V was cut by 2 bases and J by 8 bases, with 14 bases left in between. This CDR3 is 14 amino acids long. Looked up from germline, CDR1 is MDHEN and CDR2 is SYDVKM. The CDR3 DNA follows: TGTGCCAGCAGTTTAGTTGGGTCACAGGGTACGCAGTATTTT. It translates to CASSLVGSQGTQYF.

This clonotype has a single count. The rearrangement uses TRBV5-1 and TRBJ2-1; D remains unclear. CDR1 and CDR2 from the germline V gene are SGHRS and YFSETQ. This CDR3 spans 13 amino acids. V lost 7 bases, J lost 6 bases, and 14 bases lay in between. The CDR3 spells CASQKGRSNEQFF. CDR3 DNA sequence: TGCGCCAGCCAGAAGGGCAGAAGCAATGAGCAGTTCTTC.

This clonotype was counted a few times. CDR3 amino acids: CSARDLGTNSGYTF. DNA of the CDR3: TGCAGTGCTAGAGATCTCGGGACAAATTCTGGCTACACCTTC. The chain employs TRBV20-1 and TRBJ1-2; D possibly corresponds to TRBD1 (6 bases). Trimming pared 0 bases from V and 7 bases from J, leaving 15 bases between. The CDR3 totals 14 residues. Germline-derived CDR1 and CDR2 are DFQATT and SNEGSKA (reference sequence).